A selection of T cell receptor beta chains follows, all from one sample in a study of cytomegalovirus exposure and HLA in healthy donors. The repertoire was sequenced with immunoSEQ multiplex PCR; TCRdb's copy has only in-frame clones and lacks some. The table records about 85,000 clones, 75% to 85% of them present only once. Sequencing was done on a sample of PBMCs. These receptors came from a man over 45 in good health and CMV-seropositive. The CDR3 runs from the conserved cysteine through the conserved F or W. Each record gives: CDR3 DNA, CDR3 protein, clone size, V gene, J gene, D gene. The D gene is left open where the match is weak. Not all rows give a size; the values are once, few, many and, for expanded clones, a class.

TGTGCCATCAGCCCATCGGGACAGCACACTGAAGCTTTCTTT	CAISPSGQHTEAFF	NA	TRBV19	TRBJ1-1	TRBD1
TGTGCCAGCAGTTCAAGCGCTGTAGGTGCTGGAAACACCATATATTTT	CASSSSAVGAGNTIYF	once	TRBV28	TRBJ1-3	NA
TGTGCCAGCAGCTTCCCAGCGGGAGGATCTGGGGCCAACGTCCTGACTTTC	CASSFPAGGSGANVLTF	large	TRBV5-4	TRBJ2-6	TRBD2
TGTGCCAGCAGCTTTCTCGAGCGGGGGTTCCAAGAGACCCAGTACTTC	CASSFLERGFQETQYF	NA	TRBV7-2	TRBJ2-5	TRBD2
TGTGCCAGCAGTTTCGGACTAGCGGGAGTGATCGGGGAGCTGTTTTTT	CASSFGLAGVIGELFF	NA	TRBV6-5	TRBJ2-2	TRBD2
TGTGCCAGCAGTAACTCGACAGGGACCCTCGGCGAGCAGTACTTC	CASSNSTGTLGEQYF	NA	TRBV5-5	TRBJ2-7	TRBD1
TGTGCCAGCAGCTTGGGGGGGGCGTTCATCTCCTACAATGAGCAGTTCTTC	CASSLGGAFISYNEQFF	NA	TRBV11-2	TRBJ2-1	NA
TGTGCCACCAGCAGAGGGGAAGGGGGAAGGTACTATGGCTACACCTTC	CATSRGEGGRYYGYTF	NA	TRBV15	TRBJ1-2	NA
TGTGCCAGCAGCCAAGATCGATCCGGGGGGCAGGGACCGGAAGACGAGCAGTACTTC	CASSQDRSGGQGPEDEQYF	NA	TRBV4-2	TRBJ2-7	NA
TGTGCCAGCAGCAAGGTAAACCGGGACATAACTTACGAGCAGTACTTC	CASSKVNRDITYEQYF	NA	TRBV7-8	TRBJ2-7	NA